The 17 T cell receptor beta chains given below trace back to one sample, sequenced in a study of blood T cells in healthy people across ages. Together with a sample-barcoded 5' primer, a J-beta primer mix was included in a second PCR lasting about 6 to 11 cycles. A single record per CDR3 protein comes from TCRdb applying MiXCR to the 5' RACE reads. Among over 1.5 million distinct CDR3 sequences, about 49% were seen once, and the ten largest hold less than 2.5%. Sequenced: blood. These receptors were taken from a woman aged 35 to 49 in good health.

V usage is TRBV9 and J usage is TRBJ2-5; the D gene could be TRBD1 or TRBD2 (6 bases each). The germline CDR1 and CDR2 sequences are SGDLS and YYNGEE. V gave up 0 bases and J gave up 5 bases, with 11 bases separating them. The CDR3 is 14 amino acids. CDR3 region: CASSVDGGLETQYF. DNA of the CDR3: TGTGCCAGCAGCGTAGATGGGGGGCTCGAGACCCAGTACTTC.

This clonotype has just a few counts. The chain is built from TRBV12-3 or TRBV12-4 and TRBJ2-7; D gene unclear. Trimming left V 5 bases short and J 5 bases short, with 16 bases between. The CDR3 runs 14 residues. The CDR3 spells CASSPNTVTHEQYF. The CDR3, as DNA: TGTGCCAGCAGTCCAAACACAGTCACCCACGAGCAGTACTTC.

This clonotype has just a few counts. The rearrangement links TRBV5-1 to TRBJ2-5; unclear D gene. The germline CDR1 and CDR2 sequences are SGHRS and YFSETQ. There are 15 residues in the CDR3. With 3 bases removed from V and 3 bases from J, the gap between germline ends came to 15 bases. CDR3 in amino acids: CASSWTDRVEETQYF. The CDR3 DNA is TGCGCCAGCAGCTGGACCGATCGGGTGGAAGAGACCCAGTACTTC.

The chain couples TRBV5-1 to TRBJ2-3; TRBD1 might be the D (5 bases). The CDR3 is 15 amino acids. Trimming left V 4 bases short and J 5 bases short, with 17 bases between. Looked up from germline, CDR1 is SGHRS and CDR2 is YFSETQ. CDR3 in DNA: TGCGCCAGCAGCCTGACTCCTGGCGGACAAGATACGCAGTATTTT. As protein: CASSLTPGGQDTQYF.

Note on this clonotype: Sequence at one end of the junction differs from germline and may be a read error. J is TRBJ2-4 and V is TRBV7-9; 10 bases fit TRBD2. Germline loops: CDR1 SEHNR, CDR2 FQNEAQ (reference sequence). The CDR3 is 15 amino acids. CDR3 DNA: TGTGCCAGCAGCTCAGGACTAGCGGCCAGAAACATTCAGTACTTC. As protein: CASSSGLAARNIQYF. The full variable domain, completed using reference TRBV7-9 and TRBJ2-4, is DTGVSQNPRHKITKRGQNVTFRCDPISEHNRLYWYRQTLGQGPEFLTYFQNEAQLEKSRLLSDRFSAERPKGSFSTLEIQRTEQGDSAMYLCASSSGLAARNIQYFGAGTRLSVL.

This clonotype was recorded many times. V and J are TRBV7-9 and TRBJ2-3, with D perhaps TRBD1 or TRBD2 (6 bases each). Trimming took off 2 bases at V and 3 bases at J, with 9 bases between the two ends. The CDR3 has 14 residues. Germline assignment: CDR1 SEHNR and CDR2 FQNEAQ (reference sequence). CDR3 in DNA: TGTGCCAGCAGCTTAAGGGGGGCAACAGATACGCAGTATTTT. This sequence encodes CASSLRGATDTQYF.

In this sample, this clonotype turned up many times. The rearrangement links TRBV20-1 to TRBJ2-7, with TRBD1 matching 10 bases. Trimming cost V 5 bases and J 4 bases; bases outside gene matches: 14. There are 16 residues in the CDR3. Germline CDR1 is DFQATT and CDR2 is SNEGSKA (reference sequence). CDR3 nucleotide sequence: TGCAGTGCTTATAATGTGTTGGGACAGGGGTCGTACGAGCAGTACTTC. It yields the protein CSAYNVLGQGSYEQYF.

V and J are TRBV20-1 and TRBJ1-2; D not resolved. The germline gives CDR1 DFQATT, CDR2 SNEGSKA (reference sequence). Trimming took 6 bases from V and 8 from J, leaving 13 bases between them. The CDR3 is 11 residues long. In nucleotides, the CDR3 is TGCAGTGCCCGGGAGGCCGGAGGCTACACCTTC. Amino acids: CSAREAGGYTF.

The rearrangement uses TRBV9 and TRBJ1-2, with 7 nucleotides matching TRBD1. J gave up 3 bases and V 3 bases, and 14 bases lay outside the gene matches. CDR3 length: 17 residues. CDR1 and CDR2 from the germline V gene are SGDLS and YYNGEE. DNA of the CDR3: TGTGCCAGCAGCGGACAGGGCGAGTCGAAGCCATACTATGGCTACACCTTC. This translates into CASSGQGESKPYYGYTF.

The chain is built from TRBV18 and TRBJ2-6; D uncertain. The ends were cut back, 6 bases at V and 0 bases at J, with 12 bases in the middle. The CDR3 loop spans 16 amino acids. In germline, CDR1 is KGHSH, CDR2 LQKENI. The DNA for the CDR3 is TGTGCCAGCTCCCCGTTACAGAGCTCTGGGGCCAACGTCCTGACTTTC. Translation: CASSPLQSSGANVLTF.

The J gene is TRBJ2-7, the V gene TRBV27, with D perhaps matching TRBD1 (6 bases). The germline gives CDR1 MNHEY, CDR2 SMNVEV (reference sequence). The CDR3 has 14 amino acids. With 3 bases removed from V and 0 bases from J, the gap between germline ends came to 9 bases. This chain's CDR3 is CASSFRGHSYEQYF. CDR3 coding DNA: TGTGCCAGCAGTTTTCGGGGACACTCCTACGAGCAGTACTTC.

This clonotype was counted only a few times. This sequence joins TRBV7-2 and TRBJ1-1; 8 bases line up with TRBD1. This CDR3 region has 13 residues. From germline, CDR1 is SGHTA and CDR2 FQGNSA. V gave up 6 bases and J gave up 4 bases; unmatched junction bases: 4. CDR3 sequence: CASRADRGTEAFF. For the CDR3, the DNA is TGTGCCAGCAGAGCCGACAGGGGCACTGAAGCTTTCTTT.

This sequence joins TRBV29-1 and TRBJ1-1, with D tentatively TRBD1 (5 bases). The CDR3 loop spans 13 amino acids. CDR1 SQVTM and CDR2 ANQGSEA come from the germline V gene. The ends were cut back, 7 bases at V and 4 bases at J, with 16 bases in the middle. CDR3 protein: CSGRTGVATEAFF. The CDR3 bases are TGCAGCGGCCGAACGGGGGTGGCCACTGAAGCTTTCTTT.

This chain joins TRBV12-3 or TRBV12-4 and TRBJ2-7, with D possibly being TRBD2 (5 bases). Trimming removed 2 bases at V and 0 bases at J, with 14 bases between. The CDR3 totals 16 residues. CDR3 sequence (DNA): TGTGCCAGCAGTTTATATGGTGGGAGAAGCTCCTACGAGCAGTACTTC. Residues: CASSLYGGRSSYEQYF.

The CDR3, as DNA: TGTGCCAGCCTCTTCTATGGCTACACCTTC. This translates into CASLFYGYTF. The chain employs TRBV6-6 and TRBJ1-2; the D is unclear. Germline values: CDR1 MNHNY, CDR2 SVGAGI (reference sequence). CDR3 length: 10 amino acids. V lost 8 bases to trimming and J lost 4 bases, with 5 bases between them.

This clonotype turned up a few times. The J gene is TRBJ2-3, the V gene TRBV28; no definite D call. The germline gives CDR1 MDHEN, CDR2 SYDVKM. Trimming stripped 5 bases from V and 0 bases from J, with 12 bases between. This CDR3 is built from 15 residues. CDR3 coding DNA: TGTGCCAGCAGTGGCGGACGCTTGAGCACAGATACGCAGTATTTT. This codes for CASSGGRLSTDTQYF.

This clonotype came up a few times. This rearrangement joins TRBV6-6 to TRBJ1-4, with D perhaps TRBD1 (6 bases). CDR1 is MNHNY, CDR2 SVGAGI, per germline (reference sequence). Trimming took off 5 bases at V and 6 bases at J, with 16 bases between the two ends. This CDR3 spans 15 amino acids. DNA for the CDR3: TGTGCCAGCAGTCCGGCGGGGGCGCGGGATGAAAAACTGTTTTTT. Its translation is CASSPAGARDEKLFF.